One TCR beta chain is described in this entry. The sample is drawn from a study of T cell responses to AZD1222 COVID-19 vaccine. The repertoire was sequenced with immunoSEQ multiplex PCR; TCRdb's copy has only in-frame clones and lacks some. The sample consists of 100,000 or so clones, around 86% of them appearing once. The sequencing here drew on peripheral blood, taken on day 0 of AZD1222 vaccination. This TCR was sampled from an adult in good health.

The CDR3 sequence: CASGERRGLETQYF. CDR3 in DNA: TGTGCCAGCGGGGAACGAAGGGGCCTAGAGACCCAGTACTTC. V is TRBV6-5 and J is TRBJ2-5; tentatively, D is TRBD1 (5 bases). Germline V lookup: CDR1 MNHEY, CDR2 SVGAGI. The CDR3 spans 14 residues. V lost 8 bases, J lost 4 bases, and 17 bases lay in between.